This T cell receptor (beta chain) was recorded in a study of esophageal squamous cell carcinoma under preoperative chemotherapy. Notes on the study in general: After treatment, tumor-infiltrating lymphocytes apparently came partly from blood T cells. Clonal contraction, more than amplification, hit abundant clones after paclitaxel-nedaplatin.

Each CDR3 protein is one row after TCRdb ran MiXCR on the PCR reads. The table shows 25,000 to 35,000 distinct CDR3 sequences, with 40% to 60% occurring only once. Trimming took off 2 bases at V and 5 bases at J, with 16 bases between the two ends. Germline V lookup: CDR1 SGHTA, CDR2 FQGNSA. CDR3 length: 16 residues. This clonotype has a count of ten or more. Its target is not known. Stated time point: before preoperative PTX-NDP chemotherapy. Before surgery, patients were given preoperative paclitaxel-nedaplatin chemotherapy. The TCR originated in a human donor with esophageal squamous cell carcinoma. The donor label of this sample is uncertain. Collection took place from a patient given preoperative chemotherapy. V and J are TRBV7-2 and TRBJ2-1; D is ambiguous. The CDR3 DNA follows: TGTGCCAGCAGCTTACGGTCCGGGCGGAGTGACAATGAGCAGTTCTTC. It translates to CASSLRSGRSDNEQFF.